These 19 T cell receptor beta chains were all obtained from the same sample, sequenced in a study of cytomegalovirus exposure and HLA in healthy donors. PCR primers comprised 60 Vbeta and 13 Jbeta primers. Only in-frame clones appear in the TCRdb table, and some are missing; sequencing was by immunoSEQ multiplex PCR. The ten most abundant clones cover less than 0.9% of a sample with nearly 200,000 clones. Sequenced material: PBMCs. These receptor sequences come from a boy aged 10-17 years in good health and CMV-seronegative.

The chain links TRBV5-1 to TRBJ2-2, with D uncertain. This CDR3 has 16 residues. Germline V gene lookup returns CDR1 SGHRS and CDR2 YFSETQ. The ends were cut back, 4 bases at V and 0 bases at J, with 13 bases in the middle. CDR3 in DNA: TGCGCCAGCAGCCTGTCGGTTCCACCGAACACCGGGGAGCTGTTTTTT. Translating it yields CASSLSVPPNTGELFF.

As for this clone: At one boundary the junction diverges from the germline segment, which might be a read error. The J gene is TRBJ2-7, the V gene TRBV6-5; possibly TRBD1 for D (5 bases). Germline V gene data show CDR1 as MNHEY and CDR2 as SVGAGI. The CDR3 is made up of 15 amino acids. CDR3 sequence: CASSYQWGASDEQYF. The CDR3 region has the DNA TGTGCCAGCAGTTACCAGTGGGGCGCCTCCGACGAGCAGTACTTC.

V gene TRBV7-2 combines with J gene TRBJ2-1; 10 positions match TRBD1. CDR1 and CDR2 (germline): SGHTA, FQGNSA. V shed 3 bases, J shed 6 bases, and the junction held 2 bases outside the gene matches. The CDR3 is 14 residues long. The CDR3: CASSLTGGLNEQFF. CDR3 DNA: TGTGCCAGCAGCTTGACAGGGGGCCTCAATGAGCAGTTCTTC.

The CDR3 DNA reads as TGCAGCGTAAAGACAAATGAGCAGTTCTTC. It is translated as CSVKTNEQFF. This sequence joins TRBV29-1 and TRBJ2-1; D gene unclear. Germline values: CDR1 SQVTM, CDR2 ANQGSEA. Trimming pared 6 bases from V and 7 bases from J, leaving 7 bases between. CDR3 length: 10 amino acids.

The chain uses TRBV19 and TRBJ1-1; 7 bases map to TRBD1. The V and J ends lost 1 base and 0 bases, in that order; junction bases with no gene match: 8. CDR1 and CDR2 from the germline V gene are LNHDA and SQIVND (reference sequence). CDR3 length: 17 amino acids. CDR3 region: CASSIGQGGIMNTEAFF. The CDR3 bases are TGTGCCAGTAGTATAGGGCAGGGGGGAATAATGAACACTGAAGCTTTCTTT.

This chain joins TRBV5-8 and TRBJ2-7; TRBD1 aligns across 9 bases. The CDR3 loop spans 17 amino acids. Germline V CDR1 and CDR2: SGHTS, YDEGEE. The trim removed 4 bases at V and 0 bases at J, leaving 11 bases unmatched. This CDR3 reads CASSTDTGGSPSYEQYF. The DNA for the CDR3 is TGTGCCAGCAGCACGGACACAGGGGGCTCCCCCTCCTACGAGCAGTACTTC.

The chain combines TRBV10-3 with TRBJ1-4, with D perhaps TRBD1 (5 bases). There are 16 residues in the CDR3. V was pared by 3 bases and J by 8 bases, with 19 bases between. Per the germline V gene, CDR1 is ENHRY and CDR2 is SYGVKD. CDR3: CAISDTTAGVGEKLFF. The CDR3 DNA reads as TGTGCCATCAGTGATACAACTGCGGGGGTAGGCGAAAAACTGTTTTTT.

This chain connects TRBV7-3 to TRBJ2-3; maybe TRBD2 (5 bases). V lost 2 bases and J lost 6, with 9 bases in between. CDR3 length: 13 residues. The germline V gene has CDR1 SGHTA and CDR2 FQGTGA. CDR3 nucleotide sequence: TGTGCCAGCAGCTTACTAGCTGCTGATACGCAGTATTTT. It is translated as CASSLLAADTQYF.

V usage is TRBV7-3 and J usage is TRBJ2-1, with TRBD2 identical over 11 bases. CDR3 length equals 15 residues. CDR1 is SGHTA, CDR2 FQGTGA, per germline. The ends lost 5 bases at V and 8 bases at J; junction bases unmatched: 8. Here the CDR3 reads CASSPSGTSGDEQFF. In nucleotides, the CDR3 is TGTGCCAGCAGCCCCTCAGGGACTAGCGGAGATGAGCAGTTCTTC.

The V gene is TRBV4-1, the J gene TRBJ1-5; no definite D call. Trimming stripped 1 base from V and 0 bases from J, with 7 bases between. Germline V gene lookup returns CDR1 MGHRA and CDR2 YSYEKL. The CDR3 runs to 15 residues. This CDR3 is CASSQVQASNQPQHF. The CDR3 DNA is TGCGCCAGCAGCCAAGTCCAGGCTAGCAATCAGCCCCAGCATTTT.

This chain connects TRBV7-2 to TRBJ1-4, with no clear D. The germline V gene encodes CDR1 SGHTA and CDR2 FQGNSA. The V and J ends lost 3 bases and 0 bases respectively, with 5 bases between them. The CDR3 totals 14 residues. CDR3 amino acids: CASSLSATNEKLFF. In nucleotides, the CDR3 is TGTGCCAGCAGCTTGTCAGCAACTAATGAAAAACTGTTTTTT.

The chain couples TRBV19 to TRBJ1-1; D gene unclear. The germline gives CDR1 LNHDA, CDR2 SQIVND (reference sequence). The V and J ends lost 6 bases and 4 bases respectively, with 18 bases between them. The CDR3 spans 15 residues. CDR3 DNA sequence: TGTGCCAGTAGCCGCGCCTCTGTAATAACCACTGAAGCTTTCTTT. Amino acids: CASSRASVITTEAFF.

The rearrangement uses TRBV27 and TRBJ2-5, with 7 positions matching TRBD1. With 7 bases clipped from V and 3 bases from J, the junction kept 8 bases outside the gene matches. Germline CDR1 is MNHEY and CDR2 is SMNVEV (reference sequence). This CDR3 is built from 14 residues. As DNA, the CDR3 is TGTGCCAGCACCTCTAGTGGGACAGAAGAGACCCAGTACTTC. This gives the protein CASTSSGTEETQYF.

CDR3 loop: CASSQLDWTVQETQYF. The CDR3 DNA reads as TGTGCCAGCAGCCAACTAGACTGGACAGTACAAGAGACCCAGTACTTC. V usage is TRBV7-2 and J usage is TRBJ2-5; perhaps TRBD1 as D (6 bases). This CDR3 contains 16 residues. The germline gives CDR1 SGHTA, CDR2 FQGNSA. Deletions cut 5 bases from V and 2 bases from J, with 18 bases between.

The chain has TRBV5-1 and TRBJ2-2; D perhaps matches TRBD2 (5 bases). The CDR3 covers 15 residues. CDR1 SGHRS and CDR2 YFSETQ come from the germline V gene. V was shortened by 4 bases and J by 11 bases, with 21 bases between the two germline ends. CDR3: CASSPEDSSAEELFF. The CDR3 region has the DNA TGCGCCAGCAGCCCGGAGGACTCATCTGCAGAAGAGCTGTTTTTT.

The gene calls are TRBV18 and TRBJ2-2, with a possible D match to TRBD1 (6 bases). The V end was cut by 3 bases, the J end by 6 bases, with 14 bases between. The CDR3 length is 15 residues. Germline V lookup: CDR1 KGHSH, CDR2 LQKENI. The CDR3 sequence: CASSPFGQTSGELFF. CDR3 sequence (DNA): TGTGCCAGCTCACCTTTCGGACAGACCTCCGGGGAGCTGTTTTTT.

Comments on this clone: This same CDR3 is encoded by further DNA sequences in the sample. The chain has TRBV30 and TRBJ1-2; 9 bases fit TRBD1. Germline values: CDR1 GTSNPN, CDR2 SVGIG (reference sequence). CDR3 length: 13 residues. V shed 2 bases, J shed 8 bases, and the junction held 6 bases outside the gene matches. This chain's CDR3 is CAWSPDRGGGYTF. CDR3 sequence (DNA): TGTGCCTGGAGTCCGGACAGGGGAGGAGGCTACACCTTC.

The V and J genes are TRBV7-9 and TRBJ1-1; TRBD1 might be the D (5 bases). Trimming removed 2 bases from V and 8 bases from J, with 12 bases in between. CDR1 is SEHNR, CDR2 FQNEAQ, per germline (reference sequence). The CDR3 sequence is 13 residues long. In DNA form, the CDR3 reads TGTGCCAGCAGCTTATCCGGGGGAAGGGAAGCTTTCTTT. Translation gives CASSLSGGREAFF. The whole variable domain, filled in from reference TRBV7-9 and TRBJ1-1, reads DTGVSQNPRHKITKRGQNVTFRCDPISEHNRLYWYRQTLGQGPEFLTYFQNEAQLEKSRLLSDRFSAERPKGSFSTLEIQRTEQGDSAMYLCASSLSGGREAFFGQGTRLTVV.

The chain links TRBV28 to TRBJ1-1; 7 bases are a match to TRBD1. V lost 9 bases and J lost 0; bases outside the gene matches: 7. Germline-derived CDR1 and CDR2 are MDHEN and SYDVKM. The CDR3 runs to 14 residues. CDR3 coding DNA: TGTGCCAGTGGGACAGAGACTATGAACACTGAAGCTTTCTTT. It translates to CASGTETMNTEAFF.